The 9 T cell receptor beta chains presented below share a single source sample, sequenced in a study of blood T cell repertoires in COVID-19. Generated by immunoSEQ multiplex PCR, the TCRdb table keeps only in-frame clones and is missing some. This sample has approximately 69,000 clones, with around four fifths found just once. Input material: peripheral blood. These receptors all come from a woman aged 60-70 years with acute or convalescent COVID-19.

The rearrangement joins TRBV2 to TRBJ1-2, with a possible D match to TRBD1 (5 bases). The ends were cut back, 2 bases at V and 5 bases at J, with 18 bases in the middle. Germline-derived CDR1 and CDR2 are SNHLY and FYNNEI. The CDR3 loop spans 16 amino acids. Here the CDR3 DNA reads TGTGCCAGCAGTGAATCGAGACAACAATGGACATATGGCTACACCTTC. Its protein is CASSESRQQWTYGYTF.

The V call is TRBV7-6, the J call TRBJ1-1; no firm D call. Looked up from germline, CDR1 is SGHVS and CDR2 is FNYEAQ. The V end was cut by 4 bases, the J end by 2 bases, with 14 bases between. The CDR3 loop spans 15 amino acids. CDR3 bases: TGTGCCAGCAGCTCGACGACGGGGTCAAACACTGAAGCTTTCTTT. Protein sequence: CASSSTTGSNTEAFF.

The chain recombines TRBV15 with TRBJ1-2, with 9 bases aligning to TRBD1. This CDR3 contains 13 residues. Germline assignment: CDR1 LNHNV and CDR2 YYDKDF (reference sequence). V trimming: 8 bases; J trimming: 3 bases; junction bases outside the gene matches: 4. The CDR3 loop reads CATSTGGYYGYTF. The CDR3 nucleotides are TGTGCCACCTCGACAGGGGGTTACTATGGCTACACCTTC.

This clone has just one count. The J gene is TRBJ1-1, the V gene TRBV20-1; a possible D gene is TRBD1 (5 bases). The ends were cut back, 0 bases at V and 11 bases at J, with 10 bases in the middle. Germline V CDR1 and CDR2: DFQATT, SNEGSKA (reference sequence). This CDR3 comprises 11 residues. CDR3 residues: CSARDGGDAFF. DNA for the CDR3: TGCAGTGCTAGAGATGGAGGGGACGCTTTCTTT.

The chain carries TRBV5-1 and TRBJ1-6; 8 bases line up with TRBD1. The CDR3 runs to 16 residues. CDR1 is SGHRS and CDR2 is YFSETQ in the germline V gene. V was pared by 1 base and J by 7 bases, with 7 bases of the junction left unmatched. CDR3 sequence (DNA): TGCGCCAGCAGCTTGCTAGGGACAGGCACAAATTCACCCCTCCACTTT. This codes for CASSLLGTGTNSPLHF.

The rearrangement uses TRBV5-1 and TRBJ2-7, with TRBD1 as a possible D gene (5 bases). Germline V gene lookup returns CDR1 SGHRS and CDR2 YFSETQ. The length of the CDR3 is 13 residues. V shed 4 bases and J shed 3 bases, with 11 bases lying between them. Written as DNA, the CDR3 is TGCGCCAGCAGCCGGGCAGGGCGCTACGAGCAGTACTTC. It codes for CASSRAGRYEQYF.

The rearrangement uses TRBV2 and TRBJ1-5; D uncertain. The CDR3 runs to 15 residues. V was cut by 7 bases and J by 3 bases, with 16 bases left in between. From germline, CDR1 is SNHLY and CDR2 FYNNEI. The CDR3 reads CASTRGMGSNQPQHF. The CDR3 nucleotides are TGTGCCAGCACTCGGGGAATGGGCTCCAATCAGCCCCAGCATTTT.

DNA for the CDR3: TGTGCCAGCAGCCCGAGGGGTGGGGGCAATAATTCACCCCTCCACTTT. As protein: CASSPRGGGNNSPLHF. This chain uses TRBV28 with TRBJ1-6, with D maybe TRBD1 (6 bases). Trimming left V 6 bases short and J 5 bases short, with 17 bases between. Germline V gene lookup returns CDR1 MDHEN and CDR2 SYDVKM. CDR3 length equals 16 residues.

The rearrangement uses TRBV5-6 and TRBJ1-6, with D possibly being TRBD1 (6 bases). CDR1 is SGHDT and CDR2 is YYEEEE in the germline V gene. This CDR3 is 16 amino acids long. Deletions cut 1 base from V and 6 bases from J, with 14 bases between. The CDR3: CASSLRLQGSNSPLHF. Here the CDR3 DNA reads TGTGCCAGCAGCTTGCGGCTACAGGGAAGTAATTCACCCCTCCACTTT.